A selection of T cell receptor beta chains follows, all from one sample in a study of beta chain features in type 1 diabetes. Some clones are missing from TCRdb's copy, which holds only in-frame ones; the method was immunoSEQ multiplex PCR. The sample contains 350,000 to 450,000 clones, around 15% of which appear only once. Sequencing used naive CD4+ T cells from blood. These receptors were taken from a woman under 30 in good health. The conserved cysteine and the conserved F or W are not part of the CDR3 here. The order of the fields is J gene, V gene, D gene, CDR3 protein. A D gene is named only where the DNA matches it firmly.

J: TRBJ2-3
V: TRBV27
D: TRBD2
CDR3: ATNGRLGDTQY

J: TRBJ2-7
V: TRBV5-4
D: TRBD1
CDR3: ASSLVGTEPYEQY

J: TRBJ2-3
V: TRBV5-1
D: TRBD2
CDR3: ASSPGRERYTQY

J: TRBJ2-7
V: TRBV20-1
D: NA
CDR3: SARPLYEQY

J: TRBJ2-5
V: TRBV28
D: TRBD1
CDR3: ASSSTGVAGETQY

J: TRBJ2-1
V: TRBV4-1
D: NA
CDR3: ASSQELVPYNEQF

J: TRBJ1-2
V: TRBV27
D: NA
CDR3: ASSLHRQGLDYT

J: TRBJ1-2
V: TRBV28
D: TRBD1
CDR3: ASSSTGESDGYT

J: TRBJ1-5
V: TRBV19
D: NA
CDR3: ASRAGISQPQH

J: TRBJ2-1
V: TRBV5-4
D: TRBD1
CDR3: ASSAGTGVREQF

J: TRBJ2-7
V: TRBV7-8
D: TRBD2
CDR3: ASSLVTSASGEQY

J: TRBJ1-1
V: TRBV30
D: NA
CDR3: AWGHEAF

J: TRBJ2-1
V: TRBV2
D: NA
CDR3: ASRELDEAYNEQF

J: TRBJ2-7
V: TRBV4-3
D: NA
CDR3: ASSQDRTVYEQY

J: TRBJ2-3
V: TRBV4-3
D: TRBD1
CDR3: ASSHARGQGTHTQY

J: TRBJ2-3
V: TRBV30
D: TRBD2
CDR3: AWGGGLAADTQY

J: TRBJ2-3
V: TRBV11-2
D: NA
CDR3: ASSLVGRSTDTQY

J: TRBJ2-1
V: TRBV30
D: NA
CDR3: AWSVLIGEQF

J: TRBJ2-1
V: TRBV29-1
D: NA
CDR3: SVGRAHEQF

J: TRBJ1-1
V: TRBV30
D: NA
CDR3: AWSVPGMNTEAF

J: TRBJ1-1
V: TRBV7-9
D: TRBD1
CDR3: ASSLTGANTEAF

J: TRBJ2-5
V: TRBV7-9
D: NA
CDR3: ASSSSKETQY

J: TRBJ1-5
V: TRBV30
D: TRBD1
CDR3: AWSFRTGMGQPQH

J: TRBJ2-3
V: TRBV30
D: NA
CDR3: AWSKTADTQY

J: TRBJ2-7
V: TRBV5-1
D: TRBD2
CDR3: ASSLGLLAGVSSYEQY